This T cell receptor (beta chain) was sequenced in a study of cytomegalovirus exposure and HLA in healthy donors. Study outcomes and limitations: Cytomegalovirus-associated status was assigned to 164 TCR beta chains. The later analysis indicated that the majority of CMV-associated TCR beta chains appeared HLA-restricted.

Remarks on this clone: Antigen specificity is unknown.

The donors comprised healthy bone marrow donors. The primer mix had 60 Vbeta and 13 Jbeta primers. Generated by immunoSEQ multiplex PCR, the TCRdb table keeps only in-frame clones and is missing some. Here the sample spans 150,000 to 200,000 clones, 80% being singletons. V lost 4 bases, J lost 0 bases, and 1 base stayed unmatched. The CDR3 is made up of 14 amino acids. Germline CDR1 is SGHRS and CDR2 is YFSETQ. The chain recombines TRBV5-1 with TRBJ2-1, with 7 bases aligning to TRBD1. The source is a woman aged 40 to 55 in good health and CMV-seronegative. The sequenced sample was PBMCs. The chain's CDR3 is CASSRDSSYNEQFF. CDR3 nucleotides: TGCGCCAGCAGCCGGGACAGCTCCTACAATGAGCAGTTCTTC.